The 28 T cell receptor beta chains below all came from one sample that was sequenced in a study of metastatic and nonmetastatic thyroid tumors. TCRdb recomputed clones from the PCR reads via MiXCR. Among over 65,000 clones listed, around an eighth were seen once. Until they underwent thyroid surgery, no patient had received any treatment. Sequences were obtained from tumor tissue. The receptor set was obtained from a female donor with papillary thyroid cancer or a benign thyroid nodule (not recorded which). Some clones in this sample may be carry-over from other donors' samples.

This clone was seen ten or more times. Other nucleotide sequences in the sample specify the same CDR3. V is TRBV4-2 and J is TRBJ2-3; 8 positions match TRBD2. Germline trimming cut 4 bases from V and 5 bases from J; bases unmatched to any gene: 11. The germline V gene encodes CDR1 LGHNA and CDR2 YNFKEQ. The CDR3 totals 16 residues. In DNA form, the CDR3 reads TGTGCCAGCAGCCCGGCGGGGGGCGCGGATTTAGATACGCAGTATTTT. As protein: CASSPAGGADLDTQYF.

This clone occurred many times. The V call is TRBV10-1, the J call TRBJ2-2; no firm D call. Trimming cost V 0 bases and J 5 bases, with 13 bases left between them. The CDR3 extends over 16 amino acids. Germline CDR1 reads WNHNN; CDR2 reads SYGVQD (reference sequence). As DNA, the CDR3 is TGCGCCAGCAGTGAGTCCCACGGCGGACCTACCGGGGAGCTGTTTTTT. Translated: CASSESHGGPTGELFF.

The chain employs TRBV5-1 and TRBJ1-1; D is unclear. The V and J ends lost 4 bases and 4 bases respectively, with 17 bases between them. Germline V gene lookup returns CDR1 SGHRS and CDR2 YFSETQ. The CDR3 has 15 amino acids. The CDR3 is CASSAYFLWGTEAFF. The CDR3 DNA reads as TGCGCCAGCAGCGCCTACTTTTTATGGGGCACTGAAGCTTTCTTT.

This clone was seen ten or more times. V gene TRBV5-6 combines with J gene TRBJ1-1; 7 bases map to TRBD1. V was pared by 2 bases and J by 5 bases, with 6 bases of the junction left unmatched. Looked up from germline, CDR1 is SGHDT and CDR2 is YYEEEE. The CDR3 covers 14 residues. The CDR3, as DNA: TGTGCCAGCAGCTTTCCCGACAGGGTGACTGAAGCTTTCTTT. Translating it yields CASSFPDRVTEAFF.

This clone was seen only a few times. This chain joins TRBV29-1 and TRBJ1-1; possible D gene TRBD1, 5 bases. Between the trimmed V and J ends, which lost 4 bases and 1 base, there was a span of 7 bases. This CDR3 is 12 amino acids long. Germline values: CDR1 SQVTM, CDR2 ANQGSEA. CDR3 region: CSVVGGNTEAFF. The CDR3 DNA reads as TGCAGCGTTGTGGGGGGGAACACTGAAGCTTTCTTT. The variable domain in full, completed from reference TRBV29-1 and TRBJ1-1, reads SAVISQKPSRDICQRGTSLTIQCQVDSQVTMMFWYRQQPGQSLTLIATANQGSEATYESGFVIDKFPISRPNLTFSTLTVSNMSPEDSSIYLCSVVGGNTEAFFGQGTRLTVV.

With regard to this clone: A much larger clone differs from this one at a single base, so this may be a read error. The sample carries other DNA sequences with the same CDR3. The CDR3 region is CASSLLTGEQYF. DNA for the CDR3: TGTGCCAGCAGTTTATTAACGGGAGAGCAGTACTTC. The V call is TRBV28, the J call TRBJ2-7; the D gene is possibly TRBD2 (5 bases). Germline CDR1 reads MDHEN; CDR2 reads SYDVKM. CDR3 length equals 12 residues. Trimming pared 1 base from V and 7 bases from J, leaving 8 bases between.

This clone was observed at least ten times. The chain recombines TRBV11-3 with TRBJ1-2; D unresolved. The CDR3 has 12 residues. Germline lookup yields CDR1 SGHNT and CDR2 YENEEA. V shed 0 bases and J shed 8 bases, with 7 bases lying between them. This CDR3 is CASSLDERGYTF. DNA for the CDR3: TGTGCCAGCAGCTTAGATGAGCGAGGCTACACCTTC. The whole variable domain, remainder taken from reference TRBV11-3 and TRBJ1-2, is EAGVVQSPRYKIIEKKQPVAFWCNPISGHNTLYWYLQNLGQGPELLIRYENEEAVDDSQLPKDRFSAERLKGVDSTLKIQPAELGDSAVYLCASSLDERGYTFGSGTRLTVV.

The CDR3 coding sequence is TGCAGTGCTAGCCCCCGGGACAGGGGATGGACAGATACGCAGTATTTT. As protein: CSASPRDRGWTDTQYF. The J gene is TRBJ2-3, the V gene TRBV20-1; 10 bases match TRBD1. CDR1 and CDR2 from the germline V gene are DFQATT and SNEGSKA (reference sequence). This CDR3 has 16 residues. Unmatched junction bases numbered 9, after V lost 3 bases and J lost 3 bases.

This clone was picked up a small number of times. The chain recombines TRBV9 with TRBJ1-4; tentative D call: TRBD1 (6 bases). The germline V gene has CDR1 SGDLS and CDR2 YYNGEE. This CDR3 contains 15 residues. Trimming left V 0 bases short and J 5 bases short, with 11 bases between. As DNA, the CDR3 is TGTGCCAGCAGCGTAGGGGCAGGGGAAAATGAAAAACTGTTTTTT. Protein: CASSVGAGENEKLFF.

This clone was recorded at least ten times. This may be a read error, as it is one base from a much larger clone. The same CDR3 can be traced to other DNA sequences in this sample. The V gene is TRBV24-1, the J gene TRBJ2-1; a possible D gene is TRBD2 (6 bases). CDR1 is KGHDR, CDR2 SFDVKD, per germline. The CDR3 loop spans 13 amino acids. The CDR3 nucleotides are TGCGCCACAAGGGACTCCACCTACAATGAGCAGTTCTTC. Its protein product is CATRDSTYNEQFF.

The genes are TRBV15 and TRBJ2-2; maybe TRBD2 (6 bases). CDR1 is LNHNV and CDR2 is YYDKDF in the germline V gene (reference sequence). CDR3 length: 13 amino acids. Trimming shortened V by 5 bases and J by 8 bases, and 12 bases separated the two germline ends. Written as DNA, the CDR3 is TGTGCCACCAGCGAAAACCGGGGGGGGGAGCTGTTTTTT. This sequence encodes CATSENRGGELFF.

Many counts were recorded for this clone. This sequence joins TRBV6-1 and TRBJ2-7; D gene uncertain. The CDR3 consists of 11 residues. The V end lost 8 bases, the J end lost 2 bases, and 7 bases lay between the germline ends. Germline V CDR1 and CDR2: MNHNS, SASEGT. For the CDR3, the DNA is TGTGCCAGCCGTTTGGCCTACGAGCAGTACTTC. Translation gives CASRLAYEQYF.

The chain couples TRBV20-1 to TRBJ2-3; 14 bases map to TRBD2. Per the germline V gene, CDR1 is DFQATT and CDR2 is SNEGSKA (reference sequence). The CDR3 totals 14 residues. V lost 8 bases, J lost 4 bases, and 5 bases stayed unmatched. CDR3 nucleotides: TGCAGTTCTGCGACTAGCGGGAGGGCAGATACGCAGTATTTT. It translates to CSSATSGRADTQYF.

This clone was detected many times. V gene TRBV6-1 combines with J gene TRBJ2-3, with a weak D call TRBD2 (6 bases). The CDR3 has 17 amino acids. The germline CDR1 and CDR2 sequences are MNHNS and SASEGT. The V gene lost 6 bases and the J gene lost 0 bases, with 19 bases spanning the gap. CDR3 residues: CASSQASGFFSTDTQYF. CDR3 nucleotides: TGTGCCAGCAGCCAAGCCAGCGGGTTCTTTAGCACAGATACGCAGTATTTT.

Notes on this clone: Given a much more abundant clone one base away, this may be a read error. The chain has TRBV10-2 and TRBJ2-1, with TRBD2 matching over 11 bases. Germline loops: CDR1 WSHSY, CDR2 SAAADI. Losses at the gene ends were 6 bases for V and 5 bases for J; bases not matched to a gene: 3. There are 14 residues in the CDR3. The CDR3 nucleotides are TGCGCCAGCAGCCTTAGCGGGAGGGACAATGAGCAGTTCTTC. It translates to CASSLSGRDNEQFF.

This clone was counted ten times or more. The rearrangement links TRBV30 to TRBJ1-5; 7 bases agree with TRBD1. This CDR3 comprises 16 residues. Per germline, CDR1 GTSNPN and CDR2 SVGIG (reference sequence). V was pared by 2 bases and J by 0 bases, with 7 bases of the junction left unmatched. CDR3 in DNA: TGTGCCTGGAGTCGGACAGGTCGGGGTAGCAATCAGCCCCAGCATTTT. Its translation: CAWSRTGRGSNQPQHF. The variable domain in full, with the rest retrieved from reference TRBV30 and TRBJ1-5, is SQTIHQWPATLVQPVGSPLSLECTVEGTSNPNLYWYRQAAGRGLQLLFYSVGIGQISSEVPQNLSASRPQDRQFILSSKKLLLSDSGFYLCAWSRTGRGSNQPQHFGDGTRLSIL.

This clone was counted between two and nine times. This chain connects TRBV27 to TRBJ2-5, with D possibly being TRBD1 (5 bases). CDR3 length equals 17 residues. V was clipped by 4 bases and J by 4 bases, with 22 bases between them. Germline loops: CDR1 MNHEY, CDR2 SMNVEV (reference sequence). CDR3 protein: CASSSSGNMGRVETQYF. The CDR3 region has the DNA TGTGCCAGCAGTTCCTCAGGGAACATGGGCCGGGTAGAGACCCAGTACTTC.

At least ten counts were recorded for this clone. The V gene is TRBV11-2, the J gene TRBJ2-1; TRBD2 aligns across 7 bases. The CDR3 contains 16 residues. Germline-derived CDR1 and CDR2 are SGHAT and FQNNGV. The V and J ends lost 2 bases and 0 bases, in that order; junction bases with no gene match: 4. The CDR3 spells CASSLWGGSSYNEQFF. The CDR3 region has the DNA TGTGCCAGCAGCTTATGGGGCGGGAGCTCCTACAATGAGCAGTTCTTC.

This clone was counted ten times or more. The chain uses TRBV7-6 and TRBJ1-2; D is unresolved. The length of the CDR3 is 15 residues. CDR1 and CDR2 from the germline V gene are SGHVS and FNYEAQ. The V end was cut by 1 base, the J end by 8 bases, with 17 bases between. CDR3 protein: CASSLGGGEVRGYTF. CDR3 sequence (DNA): TGTGCCAGCAGCTTAGGCGGCGGGGAGGTTAGGGGCTACACCTTC.

In this sample, this clone turned up a few times. Possible read error: a much larger clone is one base away. The chain recombines TRBV20-1 with TRBJ2-2, with TRBD1 identical over 10 bases. The V segment lost 1 base and the J segment 7 bases; nucleotides outside the gene matches: 6. The CDR3 extends over 15 amino acids. CDR1 is DFQATT, CDR2 SNEGSKA, per germline (reference sequence). The CDR3 nucleotides read TGCAGTGCTAGAGGCGGGACAGGGGTTATCGGGGAGCTGTTTTTT. This translates into CSARGGTGVIGELFF.

This clone was recorded many times. V usage is TRBV27 and J usage is TRBJ1-1; 8 nucleotides match TRBD1. V gave up 3 bases and J gave up 4 bases; unmatched junction bases: 7. Per germline, CDR1 MNHEY and CDR2 SMNVEV (reference sequence). This CDR3 has 15 amino acids. The CDR3: CASSFSGDRSTEAFF. CDR3 DNA sequence: TGTGCCAGCAGTTTTTCGGGGGACAGGAGCACTGAAGCTTTCTTT.

This clone was seen at least ten times. V gene TRBV20-1 combines with J gene TRBJ1-1, with 8 bases matching TRBD1. This CDR3 contains 11 residues. Looked up from germline, CDR1 is DFQATT and CDR2 is SNEGSKA (reference sequence). Trimming took 3 bases from V and 10 from J; bases not matched to a gene: 4. DNA of the CDR3: TGCAGTGCTAGGATAACAGGGGGAGCTTTCTTT. It is translated as CSARITGGAFF.

In this sample, this clone turned up many times. The chain uses TRBV5-4 and TRBJ1-5; 11 positions agree with TRBD1. The CDR3 length is 20 residues. Germline values: CDR1 SGHNT, CDR2 YYREEE (reference sequence). The V and J ends lost 1 base and 0 bases, in that order; junction bases with no gene match: 12. CDR3: CASSLSAGQGVTYSNQPQHF. CDR3 bases: TGTGCCAGCAGCTTGAGTGCGGGACAGGGGGTAACTTATAGCAATCAGCCCCAGCATTTT.

A few counts support this clone. The same CDR3 can be traced to other DNA sequences in this sample. The V call is TRBV3-1, the J call TRBJ2-5; TRBD2 is a possible D gene (6 bases). Germline V gives CDR1 LGHDT, CDR2 YNNKEL (reference sequence). V lost 0 bases, J lost 4 bases, and 15 bases lay in between. The CDR3 runs 16 residues. CDR3 sequence (DNA): TGTGCCAGCAGCCAAGATGAGGGGCCCGGGAGAGAGACCCAGTACTTC. It specifies CASSQDEGPGRETQYF.

This clone was observed a few times. Just one base apart from a much larger clone, this may be a read error. The chain couples TRBV28 to TRBJ1-2, with D possibly being TRBD1 (6 bases). This CDR3 contains 12 residues. Germline V gene lookup returns CDR1 MDHEN and CDR2 SYDVKM. V lost 9 bases and J lost 5, with 13 bases in between. CDR3 in DNA: TGTGCCAGACAACGGACAGCTTATGGCTACACCTTC. Translating it yields CARQRTAYGYTF.

At least ten counts were recorded for this clone. The rearrangement uses TRBV7-8 and TRBJ2-3, with 8 bases aligning to TRBD2. Unmatched junction bases numbered 6, after V lost 5 bases and J lost 5 bases. From germline, CDR1 is SGHVS and CDR2 FQNEAQ. The length of the CDR3 is 14 residues. CDR3 amino acids: CASSARLALDTQYF. The CDR3 region has the DNA TGTGCCAGCAGCGCCAGACTAGCGTTAGATACGCAGTATTTT.

This clone showed up many times. J is TRBJ1-6 and V is TRBV27; 7 bases fit TRBD1. This CDR3 region has 15 residues. Germline CDR1 and CDR2: MNHEY and SMNVEV (reference sequence). V dropped 6 bases and J dropped 9; count of bases not matched to a gene: 11. CDR3 sequence reads: CASRQLTGVSSPLHF. DNA for the CDR3: TGTGCCAGCAGGCAACTCACAGGGGTGAGTTCACCCCTCCACTTT.

This clone occurred a few times. This clone may be a read error of a much larger clone one base away. The rearrangement uses TRBV19 and TRBJ1-2, with no clear D. The CDR3 loop spans 12 amino acids. V lost 3 bases and J 10 bases, leaving 12 bases between the germline ends. In germline, CDR1 is LNHDA, CDR2 SQIVND (reference sequence). CDR3 DNA: TGTGCCAGTAGTATTGGAGATGGTGTCTACACCTTC. The encoded protein is CASSIGDGVYTF.